Each of the 4 T cell receptor beta chains below was sequenced from the same sample in a study of low-dose radiotherapy and immunotherapy resistance in tumors. First-strand cDNA relied on TRAV- and TRBV-specific primers spanning alpha and beta chains. TCRs were put through roughly 20 PCR cycles of amplification with Phusion. A constant-region primer and the V-primer adapter served as the primer pair. TCRdb used MiXCR to reprocess the reads, holding one entry per CDR3 protein. This table has about 39,000 distinct CDR3 sequences, 25% to 40% appearing once. The time point was: before trial treatment. Material: PBMCs, obtained before treatment. These receptors came from a male donor with gallbladder cancer.

This clonotype was seen repeatedly, ten times or more. The chain is built from TRBV12-5 and TRBJ2-7; no clear D. CDR3 length: 11 amino acids. The germline V gene encodes CDR1 LGHNT and CDR2 FRNRAP. V was pared by 4 bases and J by 3 bases, with 4 bases between. CDR3 in DNA: TGTGCTAGTGGTTCCGGCTACGAGCAGTACTTC. It encodes CASGSGYEQYF.

This clonotype was recorded many times. The chain couples TRBV10-1 to TRBJ2-3; D is uncertain. Trimming pared 0 bases from V and 2 bases from J, leaving 12 bases between. CDR1 is WNHNN, CDR2 SYGVQD, per germline (reference sequence). The CDR3 consists of 16 residues. The CDR3 loop reads CASSESRLSPTDTQYF. Written as DNA, the CDR3 is TGCGCCAGCAGTGAGTCCCGGCTATCTCCCACAGATACGCAGTATTTT.

This clonotype was counted ten times or more. The chain has TRBV20-1 and TRBJ2-2; 8 nucleotides match TRBD1. Germline V CDR1 and CDR2: DFQATT, SNEGSKA (reference sequence). V trimming: 6 bases; J trimming: 3 bases; junction bases outside the gene matches: 9. This CDR3 contains 15 residues. In DNA, the CDR3 is TGCAGTGCACCGAGACAGGGGACGTACACCGGGGAGCTGTTTTTT. It specifies CSAPRQGTYTGELFF.

At least ten counts were recorded for this clonotype. The rearrangement uses TRBV5-5 and TRBJ1-6; no clear D. The CDR3 runs 16 residues. Germline-derived CDR1 and CDR2 are SGHKS and YYEKEE (reference sequence). V was pared by 3 bases and J by 2 bases, with 12 bases between. The DNA of the CDR3 is TGTGCCAGCAGCTATGGGAGTGACGCCTATAATTCACCCCTCCACTTT. Its protein product is CASSYGSDAYNSPLHF.